The subject of this entry is one T cell receptor (beta chain). The antigen remains unidentified. This specimen belongs to a study of glioma-infiltrating T cells. Points from the study as a whole: CDR3 overlap between tissue and blood was very small. Above-expected tissue-blood divergence occurred in all gliomas, most in low-grade ones.

Amplification of TCR alpha and beta CDR3 regions from RNA used iRepertoire nested multiplex PCR. Input was about 85-450 ng of tissue mRNA or PBMC total RNA. TCRdb re-called the multiplex PCR reads with MiXCR, one entry per CDR3 protein. This sample yields over 140,000 distinct CDR3 sequences, of which roughly two fifths are seen a single time; around 20% belongs to the top ten. Sequencing used glioma tissue, nonneoplastic brain tissue, or PBMCs (not recorded which). The receptor was isolated from a human donor with low-grade glioma or glioblastoma, undergoing nonglioma brain surgery, or in good health (not recorded which).

CDR3 coding DNA: TGTGCCAGCAGTCAGGGGGAACTCCTAGGCGAGCAGTACTTC. Its translation: CASSQGELLGEQYF. The chain joins TRBV6-1 to TRBJ2-7; 7 bases line up with TRBD1. J gave up 6 bases and V 5 bases, and 10 bases lay outside the gene matches. The germline gives CDR1 MNHNS, CDR2 SASEGT. The CDR3 consists of 14 residues.